These 27 T cell receptor beta chains originate from one sample sequenced in a study of blood T cell repertoires in COVID-19. Sequenced by immunoSEQ multiplex PCR; TCRdb stores in-frame clones only, minus some. Here the sample spans 140,000 to 150,000 clones, about three quarters being singletons. Input material: peripheral blood. These TCRs come from a man aged 45 to 65 with acute or convalescent COVID-19.

This clone came up a few times. The gene calls are TRBV6-1 and TRBJ2-2; TRBD2 matches at 13 bases. With V trimmed by 1 base and J by 4 bases, 3 bases remained unmatched. The CDR3 sequence is 17 residues long. Germline V gives CDR1 MNHNS, CDR2 SASEGT. CDR3 amino acids: CASSEELAGGSTGELFF. The CDR3 DNA sequence: TGTGCCAGCAGTGAAGAACTAGCGGGGGGGAGCACCGGGGAGCTGTTTTTT.

The V gene is TRBV6-6, the J gene TRBJ2-2; D may be TRBD1 (6 bases). The CDR3 is 13 amino acids. CDR1 and CDR2 from the germline V gene are MNHNY and SVGAGI (reference sequence). Trimming shortened V by 6 bases and J by 4 bases, and 9 bases separated the two germline ends. The CDR3 here is CASRTTGTGELFF. CDR3 sequence (DNA): TGTGCCAGCAGGACGACAGGCACCGGGGAGCTGTTTTTT.

The chain carries TRBV3-1 (or the pseudogene TRBV3-2) and TRBJ2-3, with D tentatively TRBD2 (5 bases). Germline-derived CDR1 and CDR2 are LGHDT and YNNKEL (reference sequence). The V and J ends lost 5 bases and 1 base respectively, with 10 bases between them. The CDR3 is made up of 14 amino acids. In DNA, the CDR3 is TGTGCCAGCAGCGAAGGAGGCCGCACAGATACGCAGTATTTT. It specifies CASSEGGRTDTQYF.

The J gene is TRBJ2-1, the V gene TRBV25-1, with 8 bases lining up with TRBD1. Germline V lookup: CDR1 MGHDK, CDR2 SYGVNS. This CDR3 spans 14 amino acids. The junction had 4 bases not matched to a gene; V was cut back by 2 bases and J by 7 bases. The CDR3 spells CASSEPGQGNEQFF. The CDR3, as DNA: TGTGCCAGCAGTGAACCCGGACAGGGAAATGAGCAGTTCTTC.

This clone is a singleton in its sample. V usage is TRBV5-5 and J usage is TRBJ1-2; 7 nucleotides agree with TRBD1. The V gene end was trimmed by 5 bases and the J gene end by 2 bases; junction bases not matched to a gene: 3. The CDR3 has 13 amino acids. CDR1 SGHKS and CDR2 YYEKEE come from the germline V gene (reference sequence). CDR3 amino acids: CASRLTGNYGYTF. Here the CDR3 DNA reads TGTGCCAGCAGGTTGACAGGGAACTATGGCTACACCTTC.

V usage is TRBV30 and J usage is TRBJ1-5; the D is unclear. Germline values: CDR1 GTSNPN, CDR2 SVGIG (reference sequence). V was pared by 0 bases and J by 4 bases, with 10 bases between. This CDR3 region has 14 residues. CDR3 coding DNA: TGTGCCTGGAGTGTAGCGCGGGAGAATCAGCCCCAGCATTTT. As protein: CAWSVARENQPQHF.

Here the CDR3 DNA reads TGTGCCACCAGCAGACAGTACTCTGGAAACACCATATATTTT. Translation: CATSRQYSGNTIYF. The rearrangement links TRBV15 to TRBJ1-3; D unresolved. CDR1 and CDR2 (germline): LNHNV, YYDKDF (reference sequence). The CDR3 covers 14 residues. V lost 2 bases and J lost 0, with 5 bases in between.

The chain employs TRBV5-1 and TRBJ2-2; D possibly corresponds to TRBD1 (5 bases). CDR3 length: 14 amino acids. CDR1 and CDR2 (germline): SGHRS, YFSETQ. V was pared by 0 bases and J by 7 bases, with 10 bases between. CDR3 nucleotide sequence: TGCGCCAGCAGCTTGGGGGCAGGGTTCGGGGAGCTGTTTTTT. This codes for CASSLGAGFGELFF.

This CDR3 reads CASTYRGGDEQFF. The CDR3 DNA reads as TGTGCCAGCACTTATCGGGGGGGCGATGAGCAGTTCTTC. The rearrangement uses TRBV6-5 and TRBJ2-1; 8 bases map to TRBD2. The CDR3 sequence is 13 residues long. Germline CDR1 MNHEY, CDR2 SVGAGI. Trimming at V came to 7 bases and at J to 8 bases, leaving 7 bases not matched to a gene.

This clone was counted once. V and J are TRBV5-1 and TRBJ1-5; D might be TRBD1 (6 bases). The CDR3 sequence is 13 residues long. The germline CDR1 and CDR2 sequences are SGHRS and YFSETQ. The V end lost 8 bases, the J end lost 5 bases, and 14 bases lay between the germline ends. In DNA form, the CDR3 reads TGCGCCAGTAGAAGGGACACTGATCAGCCCCAGCATTTT. Residues: CASRRDTDQPQHF.

The rearrangement links TRBV24-1 to TRBJ2-1, with TRBD1 identical over 8 bases. In germline, CDR1 is KGHDR, CDR2 SFDVKD. CDR3 length equals 16 residues. V shed 4 bases and J 6 bases; nucleotides not matched to a gene: 10. DNA for the CDR3: TGTGCCACCAGTGACGCTGGACAGGGTGATCCCAATGAGCAGTTCTTC. Translated: CATSDAGQGDPNEQFF.

The count of this clone is one. The chain carries TRBV27 and TRBJ1-4; TRBD1 matches 7 bases. The CDR3 has 14 amino acids. J was trimmed by 4 bases and V by 6 bases; bases with no gene match: 5. The germline V gene has CDR1 MNHEY and CDR2 SMNVEV (reference sequence). The CDR3 sequence: CASRMGQLNEKLFF. CDR3 in DNA: TGTGCCAGCAGGATGGGACAGCTTAATGAAAAACTGTTTTTT.

J is TRBJ2-1 and V is TRBV19; 8 positions agree with TRBD2. The CDR3 totals 13 residues. The J segment lost 5 bases and the V segment lost 7 bases, leaving 4 bases of the junction unmatched. Germline CDR1 and CDR2: LNHDA and SQIVND (reference sequence). Here the CDR3 DNA reads TGTGCCAGTATTGGGCGGGGGGACAATGAGCAGTTCTTC. As protein: CASIGRGDNEQFF.

The rearrangement links TRBV4-1 to TRBJ2-1; 10 nucleotides align to TRBD2. The CDR3 runs to 16 residues. Per germline, CDR1 MGHRA and CDR2 YSYEKL. J was trimmed by 4 bases and V by 7 bases; bases with no gene match: 10. CDR3 in amino acids: CASTRGRTSGYNEQFF. For the CDR3, the DNA is TGCGCCAGCACCCGAGGTAGGACTAGCGGATACAATGAGCAGTTCTTC.

The chain couples TRBV29-1 to TRBJ2-7; 12 bases align to TRBD1. Looked up from germline, CDR1 is SQVTM and CDR2 is ANQGSEA. J lost 7 bases, V lost 6 bases, and 7 bases had no gene match. This CDR3 comprises 13 residues. DNA of the CDR3: TGCAGCGTAAACCGGGACAGGGGGCAAGAGCAGTACTTC. This codes for CSVNRDRGQEQYF.

This chain links TRBV18 with TRBJ1-5; 8 nucleotides line up with TRBD1. After removal of 4 bases from V and 5 bases from J, the junction contained 13 bases not matched to a gene. The CDR3 spans 17 residues. Germline V gives CDR1 KGHSH, CDR2 LQKENI. The chain's CDR3 is CASSQAQGDTIHQPQHF. CDR3 bases: TGTGCCAGCTCACAAGCACAGGGGGACACCATACATCAGCCCCAGCATTTT.

The table lists this clone with a count of one. CDR3 region: CASSSRTGVNEQFF. DNA of the CDR3: TGTGCCAGCAGTTCCCGGACAGGGGTTAATGAGCAGTTCTTC. V and J are TRBV6-5 and TRBJ2-1; 9 bases align to TRBD1. Germline V gives CDR1 MNHEY, CDR2 SVGAGI. This CDR3 region has 14 residues. V shed 4 bases and J 7 bases; nucleotides not matched to a gene: 5.

The CDR3 nucleotides are TGTGCCAGCAGCCAGGGACTAGCGGGGGGGCTCGATGAGCAGTTCTTC. This translates into CASSQGLAGGLDEQFF. This chain uses TRBV7-9 with TRBJ2-1; 16 bases are a match to TRBD2. The CDR3 is 16 residues long. V lost 5 bases, J lost 8 bases, and 6 bases stayed unmatched. Germline V gives CDR1 SEHNR, CDR2 FQNEAQ (reference sequence). The complete variable domain, with remaining parts taken from reference TRBV7-9 and TRBJ2-1, reads DTGVSQNPRHKITKRGQNVTFRCDPISEHNRLYWYRQTLGQGPEFLTYFQNEAQLEKSRLLSDRFSAERPKGSFSTLEIQRTEQGDSAMYLCASSQGLAGGLDEQFFGPGTRLTVL.

This chain uses TRBV12-3 or TRBV12-4 with TRBJ1-1, with D maybe TRBD1 (6 bases). V dropped 4 bases and J dropped 1 base, with 7 bases sitting between them. CDR3 length: 13 amino acids. The CDR3 region is CASSWDTNTEAFF. CDR3 coding DNA: TGTGCCAGCAGTTGGGACACGAACACTGAAGCTTTCTTT.

V usage is TRBV15 and J usage is TRBJ2-2; a possible D gene is TRBD2 (5 bases). V was trimmed by 3 bases and J by 4 bases, leaving 18 bases between them. The CDR3 is 17 residues long. Looked up from germline, CDR1 is LNHNV and CDR2 is YYDKDF (reference sequence). CDR3 coding DNA: TGTGCCACCAGCAGTGATGTGGCGGGTTTAGTCACCGGGGAGCTGTTTTTT. Translation gives CATSSDVAGLVTGELFF.

Comment on this clone: Distinct nucleotide sequences in the sample also encode this CDR3. The rearrangement joins TRBV5-1 to TRBJ1-2; D may be TRBD1 (5 bases). With 3 bases removed from V and 1 base from J, the gap between germline ends came to 10 bases. There are 14 residues in the CDR3. Germline CDR1 SGHRS, CDR2 YFSETQ. CDR3 nucleotide sequence: TGCGCCAGCAGCTCGGGACTGATTAACTATGGCTACACCTTC. It codes for CASSSGLINYGYTF.

This chain links TRBV25-1 with TRBJ1-4; D uncertain. The V gene lost 0 bases and the J gene lost 0 bases, with 11 bases spanning the gap. Germline loops: CDR1 MGHDK, CDR2 SYGVNS. This CDR3 region has 17 residues. CDR3 loop: CASSEYGSGATNEKLFF. CDR3 bases: TGTGCCAGCAGTGAATATGGGTCCGGAGCAACTAATGAAAAACTGTTTTTT.

The rearrangement links TRBV15 to TRBJ1-4; 9 bases fit TRBD1. This CDR3 is built from 20 residues. Germline loops: CDR1 LNHNV, CDR2 YYDKDF (reference sequence). The J segment lost 6 bases and the V segment lost 1 base, leaving 18 bases of the junction unmatched. Here the CDR3 DNA reads TGTGCCACCAGCAGAGCCCCACAGGGGGCGATTCGGGTATGGGATGAAAAACTGTTTTTT. This codes for CATSRAPQGAIRVWDEKLFF.

This clone appeared once. This chain joins TRBV27 and TRBJ2-2; 8 bases agree with TRBD1. CDR1 is MNHEY and CDR2 is SMNVEV in the germline V gene (reference sequence). J gave up 1 base and V 9 bases, and 7 bases lay outside the gene matches. The CDR3 consists of 15 residues. CDR3 sequence: CASRTGFGNTGELFF. The CDR3 coding sequence is TGTGCCAGTAGGACAGGGTTTGGGAACACCGGGGAGCTGTTTTTT.

This clone is a singleton in its sample. This rearrangement joins TRBV2 to TRBJ2-1; D possibly corresponds to TRBD1 (6 bases). V lost 4 bases to trimming and J lost 7 bases, with 20 bases between them. The CDR3 spans 16 residues. The V gene's germline CDR1 is SNHLY and CDR2 FYNNEI. CDR3 in amino acids: CASSGSGWGPLNEQFF. The CDR3 nucleotides are TGTGCCAGCAGTGGATCCGGGTGGGGGCCCCTGAATGAGCAGTTCTTC.

This rearrangement joins TRBV5-5 to TRBJ2-3; TRBD1 aligns across 8 bases. The germline CDR1 and CDR2 sequences are SGHKS and YYEKEE (reference sequence). The CDR3 runs to 16 residues. After removal of 5 bases from V and 0 bases from J, the junction contained 8 bases not matched to a gene. CDR3 DNA sequence: TGTGCCAGCAGACGAGGACAGGGCCTTAGCACAGATACGCAGTATTTT. Its translation: CASRRGQGLSTDTQYF.

V usage is TRBV7-2 and J usage is TRBJ1-2; 9 bases map to TRBD1. Trimming took 7 bases from V and 4 from J; bases not matched to a gene: 7. The CDR3 contains 14 residues. CDR1 SGHTA and CDR2 FQGNSA come from the germline V gene. This chain's CDR3 is CASTRTGEGYGYTF. The DNA for the CDR3 is TGTGCCAGCACCCGGACAGGGGAAGGCTATGGCTACACCTTC. The variable domain in full, completed from reference TRBV7-2 and TRBJ1-2, reads GAGVSQSPSNKVTEKGKDVELRCDPISGHTALYWYRQSLGQGLEFLIYFQGNSAPDKSGLPSDRFSAERTGGSVSTLTIQRTQQEDSAVYLCASTRTGEGYGYTFGSGTRLTVV.